This T cell receptor (beta chain) was found in a study of cytomegalovirus exposure and HLA in healthy donors. The PCR had 60 Vbeta and 13 Jbeta primers. Sequencing used immunoSEQ multiplex PCR; TCRdb keeps in-frame clones, though not all of them. The sample contains about 120,000 clones, around three quarters of which appear only once. The receptor comes from a human donor in good health. The material sequenced was PBMCs.

This chain's CDR3 is CASSKSGEKGRGAGGPRDEQFF. In nucleotides, the CDR3 is TGTGCCAGCAGCAAATCGGGGGAAAAGGGCAGGGGGGCGGGAGGGCCTAGGGATGAGCAGTTCTTC. V is TRBV21-1 and J is TRBJ2-1; the table gives TRBD2 as D, unverified against the DNA. TRBV21-1 is deemed a pseudogene. This CDR3 region has 22 residues.